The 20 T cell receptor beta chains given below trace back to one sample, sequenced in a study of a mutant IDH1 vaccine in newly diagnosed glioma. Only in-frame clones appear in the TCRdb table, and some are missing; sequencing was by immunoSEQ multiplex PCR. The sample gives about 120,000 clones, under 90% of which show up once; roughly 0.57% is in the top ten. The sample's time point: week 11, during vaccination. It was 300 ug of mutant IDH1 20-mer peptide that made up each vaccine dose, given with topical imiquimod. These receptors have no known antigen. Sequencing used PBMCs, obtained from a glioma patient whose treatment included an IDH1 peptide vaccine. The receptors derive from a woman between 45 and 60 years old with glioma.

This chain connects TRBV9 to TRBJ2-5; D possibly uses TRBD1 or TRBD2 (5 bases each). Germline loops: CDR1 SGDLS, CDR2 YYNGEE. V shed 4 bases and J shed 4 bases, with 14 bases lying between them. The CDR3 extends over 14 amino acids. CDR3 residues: CASSIRDGRETQYF. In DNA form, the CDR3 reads TGTGCCAGCAGCATTAGGGACGGGCGAGAGACCCAGTACTTC.

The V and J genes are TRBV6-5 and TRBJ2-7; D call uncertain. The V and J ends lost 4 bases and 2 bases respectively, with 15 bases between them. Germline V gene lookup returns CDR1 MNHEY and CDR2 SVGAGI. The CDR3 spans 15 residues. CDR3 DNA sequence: TGTGCCAGCAGTTTCGGACCTCCTTTACCCTACGAGCAGTACTTC. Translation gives CASSFGPPLPYEQYF.

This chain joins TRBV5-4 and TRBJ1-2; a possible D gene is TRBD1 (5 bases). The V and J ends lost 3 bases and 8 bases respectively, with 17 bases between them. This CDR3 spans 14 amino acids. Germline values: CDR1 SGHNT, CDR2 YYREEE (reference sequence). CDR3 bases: TGTGCCAGCAGCTCGCAGGGAATGACTTGGGGCTACACCTTC. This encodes CASSSQGMTWGYTF.

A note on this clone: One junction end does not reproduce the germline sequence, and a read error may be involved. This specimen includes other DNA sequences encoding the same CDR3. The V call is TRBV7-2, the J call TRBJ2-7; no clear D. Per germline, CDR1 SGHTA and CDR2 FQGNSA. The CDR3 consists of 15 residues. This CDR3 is CASSLSGSRAYEQYF. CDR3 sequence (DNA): TGCGCCAGCAGCTTATCGGGCTCTAGGGCCTACGAGCAGTACTTC.

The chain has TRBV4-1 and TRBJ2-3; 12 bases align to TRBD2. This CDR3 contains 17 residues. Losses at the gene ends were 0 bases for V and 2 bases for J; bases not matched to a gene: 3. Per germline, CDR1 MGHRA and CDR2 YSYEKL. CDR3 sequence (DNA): TGCGCCAGCAGCCAAGATGGGACTAGCGGGTCCACAGATACGCAGTATTTT. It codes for CASSQDGTSGSTDTQYF.

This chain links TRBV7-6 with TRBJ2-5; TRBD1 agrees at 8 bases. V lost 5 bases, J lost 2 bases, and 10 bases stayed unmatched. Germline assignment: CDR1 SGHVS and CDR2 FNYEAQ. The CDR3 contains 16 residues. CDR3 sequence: CASSKRGQAPQETQYF. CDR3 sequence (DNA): TGTGCCAGCAGCAAGAGGGGACAGGCCCCACAAGAGACCCAGTACTTC.

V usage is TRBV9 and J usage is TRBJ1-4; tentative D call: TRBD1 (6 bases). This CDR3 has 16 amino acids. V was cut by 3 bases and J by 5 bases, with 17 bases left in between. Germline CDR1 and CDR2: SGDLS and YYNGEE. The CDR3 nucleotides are TGTGCCAGCAGCGAGGGGCGGACAGTTTGGAATGAAAAACTGTTTTTT. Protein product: CASSEGRTVWNEKLFF.

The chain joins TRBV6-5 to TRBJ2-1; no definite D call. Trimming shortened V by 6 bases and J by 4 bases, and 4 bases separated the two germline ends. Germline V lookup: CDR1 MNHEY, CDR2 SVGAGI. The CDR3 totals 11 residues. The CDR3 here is CASRIYNEQFF. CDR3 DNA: TGTGCCAGCAGGATTTACAATGAGCAGTTCTTC.

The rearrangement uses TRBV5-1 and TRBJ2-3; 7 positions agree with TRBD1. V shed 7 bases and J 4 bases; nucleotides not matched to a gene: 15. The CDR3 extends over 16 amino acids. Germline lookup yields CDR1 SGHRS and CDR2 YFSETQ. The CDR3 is CASWPTTGAPPDTQYF. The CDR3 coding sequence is TGCGCCAGCTGGCCAACTACAGGGGCCCCCCCAGATACGCAGTATTTT.

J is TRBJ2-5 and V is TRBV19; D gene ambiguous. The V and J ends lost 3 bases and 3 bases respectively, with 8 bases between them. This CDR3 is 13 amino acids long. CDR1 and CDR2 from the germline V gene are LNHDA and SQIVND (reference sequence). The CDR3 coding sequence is TGTGCCAGTAGTATTAGGGCCGAAGAGACCCAGTACTTC. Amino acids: CASSIRAEETQYF.

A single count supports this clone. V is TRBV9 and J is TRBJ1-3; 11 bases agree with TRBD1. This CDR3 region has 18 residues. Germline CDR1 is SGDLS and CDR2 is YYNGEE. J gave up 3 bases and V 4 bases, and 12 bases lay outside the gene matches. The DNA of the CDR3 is TGTGCCAGCAGCCCAAGGGAGGGGACAGGGGGGTATGGAAACACCATATATTTT. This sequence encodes CASSPREGTGGYGNTIYF.

The CDR3 loop is CASGLPWQANSSYEQYF. CDR3 bases: TGTGCTAGTGGTCTTCCTTGGCAGGCCAATTCCTCCTACGAGCAGTACTTC. The V gene is TRBV12-5, the J gene TRBJ2-7; no clear D gene. CDR3 length: 17 residues. Germline V gene lookup returns CDR1 LGHNT and CDR2 FRNRAP. Trimming took 5 bases from V and 0 from J, leaving 20 bases between them.

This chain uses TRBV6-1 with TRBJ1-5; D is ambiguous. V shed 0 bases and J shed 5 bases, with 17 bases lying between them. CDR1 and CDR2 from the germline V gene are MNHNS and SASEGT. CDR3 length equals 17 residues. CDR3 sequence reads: CASSEARLLGRDQPQHF. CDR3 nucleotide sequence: TGTGCCAGCAGTGAAGCGCGTCTCCTGGGCAGAGATCAGCCCCAGCATTTT.

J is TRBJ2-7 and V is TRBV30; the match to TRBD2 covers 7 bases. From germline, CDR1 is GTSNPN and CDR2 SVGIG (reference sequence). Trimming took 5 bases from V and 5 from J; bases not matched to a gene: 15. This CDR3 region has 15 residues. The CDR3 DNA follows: TGTGCCTGGCTCCCGGTGGGAGGGCCCAGGAACGAGCAGTACTTC. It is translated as CAWLPVGGPRNEQYF.

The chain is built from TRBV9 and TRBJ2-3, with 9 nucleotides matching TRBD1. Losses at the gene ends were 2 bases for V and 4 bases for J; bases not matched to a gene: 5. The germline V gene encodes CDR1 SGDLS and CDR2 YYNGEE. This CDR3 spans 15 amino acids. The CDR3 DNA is TGTGCCAGCAGCGTGTGGACAGGGGTTCCAGATACGCAGTATTTT. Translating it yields CASSVWTGVPDTQYF.

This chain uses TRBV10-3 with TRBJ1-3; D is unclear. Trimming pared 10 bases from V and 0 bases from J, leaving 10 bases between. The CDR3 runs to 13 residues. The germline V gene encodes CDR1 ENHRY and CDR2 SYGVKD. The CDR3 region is CATSDGSGNTIYF. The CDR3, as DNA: TGTGCCACCTCGGATGGCTCTGGAAACACCATATATTTT.

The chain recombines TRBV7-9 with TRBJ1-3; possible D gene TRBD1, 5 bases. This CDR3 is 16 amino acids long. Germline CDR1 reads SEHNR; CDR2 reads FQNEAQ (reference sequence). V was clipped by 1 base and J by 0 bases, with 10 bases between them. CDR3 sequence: CASSLGAGHSGNTIYF. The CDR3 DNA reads TGTGCCAGCAGCTTAGGGGCAGGGCACTCTGGAAACACCATATATTTT.

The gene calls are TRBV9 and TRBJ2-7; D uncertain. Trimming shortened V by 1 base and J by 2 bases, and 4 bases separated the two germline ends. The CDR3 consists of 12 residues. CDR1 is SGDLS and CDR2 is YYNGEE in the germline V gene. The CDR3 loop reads CASSVLAYEQYF. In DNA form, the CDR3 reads TGTGCCAGCAGCGTACTGGCCTACGAGCAGTACTTC.

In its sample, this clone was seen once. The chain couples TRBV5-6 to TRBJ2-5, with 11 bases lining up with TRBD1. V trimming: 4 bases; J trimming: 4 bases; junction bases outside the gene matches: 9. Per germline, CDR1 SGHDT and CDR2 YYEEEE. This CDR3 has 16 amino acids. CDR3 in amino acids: CASSMLWTGGAETQYF. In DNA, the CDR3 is TGTGCCAGCAGCATGCTATGGACAGGGGGCGCAGAGACCCAGTACTTC.

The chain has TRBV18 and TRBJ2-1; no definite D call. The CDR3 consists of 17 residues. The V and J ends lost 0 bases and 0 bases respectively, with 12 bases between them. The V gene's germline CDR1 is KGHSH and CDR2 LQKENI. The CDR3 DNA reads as TGTGCCAGCTCACCACCGTTGGGGATCGGCTCCTACAATGAGCAGTTCTTC. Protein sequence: CASSPPLGIGSYNEQFF. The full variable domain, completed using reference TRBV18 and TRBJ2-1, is NAGVMQNPRHLVRRRGQEARLRCSPMKGHSHVYWYRQLPEEGLKFMVYLQKENIIDESGMPKERFSAEFPKEGPSILRIQQVVRGDSAAYFCASSPPLGIGSYNEQFFGPGTRLTVL.